Sequencing of this T cell receptor (beta chain) was carried out in a study of radiotherapy plus CTLA-4 blockade in lung cancer. The V segment lost 2 bases and the J segment 6 bases; nucleotides outside the gene matches: 13. The germline CDR1 and CDR2 sequences are MNHEY and SMNVEV (reference sequence). This CDR3 is built from 18 residues. The protocol was immunoSEQ multiplex PCR, while the TCRdb copy is restricted to in-frame clones and leaves out a portion. The table records about 80,000 clones, approximately 80% of them present only once. The receptor's source is a human donor with non-small cell lung cancer who had stable disease on radiotherapy plus ipilimumab. Sequenced here: peripheral blood, sampled from a patient treated with radiotherapy plus ipilimumab. V gene TRBV27 combines with J gene TRBJ2-1; 10 positions agree with TRBD2. The CDR3 region is CASSLGASGRVRGNEQFF. The CDR3 DNA reads TGTGCCAGCAGTTTAGGGGCTAGCGGGAGAGTAAGGGGCAATGAGCAGTTCTTC.